The 5 T cell receptor beta chains in this list originate from one sample, sequenced in a study of cytomegalovirus exposure and HLA in healthy donors. Only in-frame clones appear in the TCRdb table, and some are missing; sequencing was by immunoSEQ multiplex PCR. The data contain 170,000 or so clones, more than 65% of them singletons. The sample was PBMCs. The receptors stem from a woman aged 18-29 years in good health and CMV-seropositive.

V is TRBV6-5 and J is TRBJ2-7, with 7 bases aligning to TRBD1. The V gene end was trimmed by 6 bases and the J gene end by 3 bases; junction bases not matched to a gene: 5. Germline values: CDR1 MNHEY, CDR2 SVGAGI. The CDR3 covers 13 residues. The CDR3 nucleotides are TGTGCCAGCAGCGACAGGGTCGGCTACGAGCAGTACTTC. Translating it yields CASSDRVGYEQYF.

Only a few counts were recorded for this clone. The gene calls are TRBV6-1 and TRBJ2-5; 8 nucleotides line up with TRBD2. V lost 2 bases, J lost 2 bases, and 4 bases stayed unmatched. This CDR3 contains 15 residues. The germline CDR1 and CDR2 sequences are MNHNS and SASEGT. The CDR3 DNA is TGTGCCAGCAGTGAATACGGGGGGGGGCAAGAGACCCAGTACTTC. Translation gives CASSEYGGGQETQYF.

This rearrangement joins TRBV28 to TRBJ1-1; D unclear. The V gene's germline CDR1 is MDHEN and CDR2 SYDVKM. Trimming pared 6 bases from V and 3 bases from J, leaving 8 bases between. This CDR3 is built from 12 residues. CDR3 amino acids: CASRKADTEAFF. For the CDR3, the DNA is TGTGCCAGCAGAAAAGCGGACACTGAAGCTTTCTTT. The entire variable domain, with the rest obtained from reference TRBV28 and TRBJ1-1, is as follows: DVKVTQSSRYLVKRTGEKVFLECVQDMDHENMFWYRQDPGLGLRLIYFSYDVKMKEKGDIPEGYSVSREKKERFSLILESASTNQTSMYLCASRKADTEAFFGQGTRLTVV.

This chain uses TRBV6-5 with TRBJ1-1, with 7 nucleotides matching TRBD1. Germline loops: CDR1 MNHEY, CDR2 SVGAGI. The CDR3 covers 15 residues. Trimming removed 7 bases from V and 1 base from J; junction bases left unmatched: 9. The CDR3 nucleotides read TGTGCCAGCAATGACAGGGCCTCAGGGAACACTGAAGCTTTCTTT. Residues: CASNDRASGNTEAFF.

The rearrangement uses TRBV19 and TRBJ1-1, with D hard to call. The CDR3 has 14 residues. V was pared by 4 bases and J by 6 bases, with 15 bases between. In germline, CDR1 is LNHDA, CDR2 SQIVND (reference sequence). The CDR3 DNA reads as TGTGCCAGTAGTAGCAGCAGGATTCGGCCTGAAGCTTTCTTT. Amino acid sequence: CASSSSRIRPEAFF. Full variable domain (remainder filled in from reference TRBV19 and TRBJ1-1): DGGITQSPKYLFRKEGQNVTLSCEQNLNHDAMYWYRQDPGQGLRLIYYSQIVNDFQKGDIAEGYSVSREKKESFPLTVTSAQKNPTAFYLCASSSSRIRPEAFFGQGTRLTVV.